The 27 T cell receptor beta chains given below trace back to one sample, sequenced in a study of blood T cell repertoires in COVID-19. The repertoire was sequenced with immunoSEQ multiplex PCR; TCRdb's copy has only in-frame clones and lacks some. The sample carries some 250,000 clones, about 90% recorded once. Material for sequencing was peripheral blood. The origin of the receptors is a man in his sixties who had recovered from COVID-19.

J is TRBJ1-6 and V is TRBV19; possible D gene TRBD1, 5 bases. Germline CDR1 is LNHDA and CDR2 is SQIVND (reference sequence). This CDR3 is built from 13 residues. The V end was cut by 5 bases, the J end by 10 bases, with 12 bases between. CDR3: CASSGQGSSPLHF. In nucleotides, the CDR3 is TGTGCCAGTAGTGGCCAGGGATCCTCACCCCTCCACTTT.

CDR3 bases: TGCGCCAGCGGACCACAGGGGAGAACCGGGGAGCTGTTTTTT. Translated, it gives CASGPQGRTGELFF. The gene calls are TRBV5-1 and TRBJ2-2, with 7 bases that match TRBD1. The V gene end was trimmed by 7 bases and the J gene end by 5 bases; junction bases not matched to a gene: 8. This CDR3 is 14 amino acids long. CDR1 and CDR2 (germline): SGHRS, YFSETQ.

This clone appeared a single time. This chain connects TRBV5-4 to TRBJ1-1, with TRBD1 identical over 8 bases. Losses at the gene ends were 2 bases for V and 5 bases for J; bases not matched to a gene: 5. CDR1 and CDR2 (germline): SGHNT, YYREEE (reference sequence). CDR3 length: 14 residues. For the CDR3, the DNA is TGTGCCAGCAGCTTAGGACAGGGTTGGACTGAAGCTTTCTTT. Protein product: CASSLGQGWTEAFF.

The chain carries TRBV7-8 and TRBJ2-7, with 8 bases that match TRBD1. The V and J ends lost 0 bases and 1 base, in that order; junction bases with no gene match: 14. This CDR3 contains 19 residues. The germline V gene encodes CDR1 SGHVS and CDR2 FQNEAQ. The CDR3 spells CASSLAGTGYSQPSYEQYF. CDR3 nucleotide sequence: TGTGCCAGCAGCTTAGCTGGGACAGGTTACTCCCAACCTTCCTACGAGCAGTACTTC.

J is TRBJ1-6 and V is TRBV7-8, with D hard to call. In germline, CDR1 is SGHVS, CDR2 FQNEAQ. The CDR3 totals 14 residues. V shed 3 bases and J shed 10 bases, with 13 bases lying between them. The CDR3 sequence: CASSFSQFGSPLHF. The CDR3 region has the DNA TGTGCCAGCAGCTTTTCCCAGTTTGGCTCACCCCTCCACTTT.

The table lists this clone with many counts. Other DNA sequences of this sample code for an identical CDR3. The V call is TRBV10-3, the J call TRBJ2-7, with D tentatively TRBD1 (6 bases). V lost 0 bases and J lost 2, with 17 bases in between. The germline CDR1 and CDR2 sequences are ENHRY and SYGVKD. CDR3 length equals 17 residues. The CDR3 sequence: CAISESIGTSLPYEQYF. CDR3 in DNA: TGTGCCATCAGTGAGTCTATAGGGACATCCCTTCCCTACGAGCAGTACTTC.

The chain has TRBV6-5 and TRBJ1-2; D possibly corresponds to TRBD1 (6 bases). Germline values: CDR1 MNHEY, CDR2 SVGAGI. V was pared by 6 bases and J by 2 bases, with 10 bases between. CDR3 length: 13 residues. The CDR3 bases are TGTGCCAGCAGCCCCGGGACAAACTATGGCTACACCTTC. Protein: CASSPGTNYGYTF.

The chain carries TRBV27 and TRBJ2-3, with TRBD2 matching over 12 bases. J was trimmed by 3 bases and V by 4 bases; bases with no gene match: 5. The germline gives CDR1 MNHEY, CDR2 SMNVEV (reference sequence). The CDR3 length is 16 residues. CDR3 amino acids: CASSWLAGGMTDTQYF. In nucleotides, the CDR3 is TGTGCCAGCAGTTGGCTAGCGGGGGGGATGACAGATACGCAGTATTTT.

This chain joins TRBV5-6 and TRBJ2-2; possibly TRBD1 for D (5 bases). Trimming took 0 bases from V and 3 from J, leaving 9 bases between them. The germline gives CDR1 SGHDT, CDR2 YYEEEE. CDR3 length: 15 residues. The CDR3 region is CASSLGQSYTGELFF. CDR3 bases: TGTGCCAGCAGCTTGGGACAGTCATACACCGGGGAGCTGTTTTTT. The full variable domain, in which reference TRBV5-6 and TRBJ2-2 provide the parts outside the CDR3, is DAGVTQSPTHLIKTRGQQVTLRCSPKSGHDTVSWYQQALGQGPQFIFQYYEEEERQRGNFPDRFSGHQFPNYSSELNVNALLLGDSALYLCASSLGQSYTGELFFGEGSRLTVL.

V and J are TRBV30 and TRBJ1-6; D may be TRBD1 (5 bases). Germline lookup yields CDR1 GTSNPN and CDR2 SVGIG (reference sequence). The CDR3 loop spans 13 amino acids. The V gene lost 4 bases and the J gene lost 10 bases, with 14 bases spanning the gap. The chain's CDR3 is CAWMKGRGSPLHF. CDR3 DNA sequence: TGTGCCTGGATGAAGGGAAGGGGCTCACCCCTCCACTTT.

The CDR3 protein is CASGLLAGAGDTQYF. CDR3 DNA: TGTGCTAGTGGTTTGTTAGCGGGGGCCGGGGATACGCAGTATTTT. The rearrangement links TRBV12-5 to TRBJ2-3; 9 bases are shared with TRBD2. Per germline, CDR1 LGHNT and CDR2 FRNRAP. V was clipped by 2 bases and J by 6 bases; unmatched bases: 6. The CDR3 has 15 residues.

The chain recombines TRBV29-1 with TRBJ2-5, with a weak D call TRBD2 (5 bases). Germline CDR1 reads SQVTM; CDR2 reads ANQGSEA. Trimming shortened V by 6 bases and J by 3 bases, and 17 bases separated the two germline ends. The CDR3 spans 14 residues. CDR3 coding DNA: TGCAGCGTCGGGGTCACATTCGAAAAAGAGACCCAGTACTTC. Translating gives CSVGVTFEKETQYF.

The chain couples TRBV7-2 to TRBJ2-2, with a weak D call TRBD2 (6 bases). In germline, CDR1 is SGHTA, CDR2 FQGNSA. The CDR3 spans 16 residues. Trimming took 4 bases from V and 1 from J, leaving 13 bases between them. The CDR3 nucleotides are TGTGCCAGCAGCTCGCGGACTACGAGGAACACCGGGGAGCTGTTTTTT. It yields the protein CASSSRTTRNTGELFF.

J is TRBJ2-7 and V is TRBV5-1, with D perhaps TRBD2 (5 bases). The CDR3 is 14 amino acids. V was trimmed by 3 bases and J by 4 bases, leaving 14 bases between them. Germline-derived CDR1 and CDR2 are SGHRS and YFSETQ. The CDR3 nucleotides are TGCGCCAGCAGCTACGATAGTCCGGGGTACGAGCAGTACTTC. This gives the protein CASSYDSPGYEQYF.

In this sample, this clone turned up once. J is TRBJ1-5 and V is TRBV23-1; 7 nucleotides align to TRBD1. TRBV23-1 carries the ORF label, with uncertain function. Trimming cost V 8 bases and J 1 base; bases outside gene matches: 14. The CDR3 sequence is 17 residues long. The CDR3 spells CASPPGGYRTSNQPQHF. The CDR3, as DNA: TGCGCCAGCCCCCCAGGGGGGTACCGAACAAGCAATCAGCCCCAGCATTTT.

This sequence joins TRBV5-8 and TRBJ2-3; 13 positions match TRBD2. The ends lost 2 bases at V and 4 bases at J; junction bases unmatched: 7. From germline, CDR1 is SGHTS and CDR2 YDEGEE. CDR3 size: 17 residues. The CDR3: CASSLLRLAGGSDTQYF. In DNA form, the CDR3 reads TGTGCCAGCAGCTTACTCCGACTAGCGGGGGGCTCAGATACGCAGTATTTT.

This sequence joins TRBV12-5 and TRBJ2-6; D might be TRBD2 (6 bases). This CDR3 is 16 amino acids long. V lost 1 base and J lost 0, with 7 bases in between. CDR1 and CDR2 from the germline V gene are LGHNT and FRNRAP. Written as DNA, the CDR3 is TGTGCTAGTGGTTTGGACGGGAGCTCTGGGGCCAACGTCCTGACTTTC. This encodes CASGLDGSSGANVLTF.

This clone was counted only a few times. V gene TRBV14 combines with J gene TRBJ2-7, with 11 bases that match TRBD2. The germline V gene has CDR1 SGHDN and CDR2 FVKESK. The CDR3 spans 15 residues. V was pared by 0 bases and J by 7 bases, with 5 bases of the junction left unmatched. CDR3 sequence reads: CASSQDLAGGREQYF. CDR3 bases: TGTGCCAGCAGCCAAGATCTAGCGGGGGGCCGGGAGCAGTACTTC. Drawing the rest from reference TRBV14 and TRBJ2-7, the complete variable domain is EAGVTQFPSHSVIEKGQTVTLRCDPISGHDNLYWYRRVMGKEIKFLLHFVKESKQDESGMPNNRFLAERTGGTYSTLKVQPAELEDSGVYFCASSQDLAGGREQYFGPGTRLTVT.

CDR3 DNA sequence: TGTGCCAGCAGTTACGGGACAGGGTCTTACTTCTATGGCTACACCTTC. It codes for CASSYGTGSYFYGYTF. The J gene is TRBJ1-2, the V gene TRBV6-5; TRBD1 aligns across 9 bases. The CDR3 spans 16 residues. Germline values: CDR1 MNHEY, CDR2 SVGAGI. The V and J ends lost 2 bases and 4 bases, in that order; junction bases with no gene match: 8.

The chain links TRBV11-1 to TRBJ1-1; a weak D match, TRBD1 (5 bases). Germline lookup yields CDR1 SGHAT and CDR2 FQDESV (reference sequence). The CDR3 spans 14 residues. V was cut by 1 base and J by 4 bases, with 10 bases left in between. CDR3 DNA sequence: TGTGCCAGCAGCTTAGTTTGGGGCTCCACTGAAGCTTTCTTT. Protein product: CASSLVWGSTEAFF.

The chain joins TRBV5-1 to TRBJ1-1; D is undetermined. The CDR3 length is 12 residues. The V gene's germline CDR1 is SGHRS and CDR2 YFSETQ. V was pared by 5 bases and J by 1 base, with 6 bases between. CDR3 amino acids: CASRTQNTEAFF. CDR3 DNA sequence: TGCGCCAGCAGAACACAGAACACTGAAGCTTTCTTT.

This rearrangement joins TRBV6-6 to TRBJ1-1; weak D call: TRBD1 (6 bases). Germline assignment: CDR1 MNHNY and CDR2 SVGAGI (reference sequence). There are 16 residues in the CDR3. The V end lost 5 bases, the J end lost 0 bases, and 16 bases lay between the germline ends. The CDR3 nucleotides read TGTGCCAGCAGTCGAGATCCGGGACAAATGAACACTGAAGCTTTCTTT. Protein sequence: CASSRDPGQMNTEAFF.

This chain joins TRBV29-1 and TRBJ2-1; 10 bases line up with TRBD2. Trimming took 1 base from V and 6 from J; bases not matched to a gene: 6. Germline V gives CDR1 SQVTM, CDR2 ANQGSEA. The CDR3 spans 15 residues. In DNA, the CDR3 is TGCAGCGTTGAAGGTGCAGCGGGGGGGCTCAATGAGCAGTTCTTC. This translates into CSVEGAAGGLNEQFF.

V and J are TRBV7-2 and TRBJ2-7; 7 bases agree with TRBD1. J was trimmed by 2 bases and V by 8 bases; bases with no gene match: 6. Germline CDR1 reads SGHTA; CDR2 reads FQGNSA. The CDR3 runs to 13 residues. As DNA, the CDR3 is TGTGCCAGCGGTGACAGGGTGGCCTACGAGCAGTACTTC. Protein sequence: CASGDRVAYEQYF.

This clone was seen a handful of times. The CDR3 sequence: CASSLVGTSGGALDTQYF. The CDR3 bases are TGCGCCAGCAGCTTGGTAGGGACTAGCGGGGGGGCCCTAGATACGCAGTATTTT. J is TRBJ2-3 and V is TRBV5-1; 16 bases map to TRBD2. Germline CDR1 SGHRS, CDR2 YFSETQ. The CDR3 loop spans 18 amino acids. V lost 0 bases and J lost 5; bases outside the gene matches: 6.

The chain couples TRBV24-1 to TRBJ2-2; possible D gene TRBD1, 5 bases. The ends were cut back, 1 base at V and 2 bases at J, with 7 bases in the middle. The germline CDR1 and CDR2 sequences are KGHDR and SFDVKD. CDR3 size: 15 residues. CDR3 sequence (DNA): TGTGCCACCAGTGATTTCGACAGAAACACCGGGGAGCTGTTTTTT. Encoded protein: CATSDFDRNTGELFF.

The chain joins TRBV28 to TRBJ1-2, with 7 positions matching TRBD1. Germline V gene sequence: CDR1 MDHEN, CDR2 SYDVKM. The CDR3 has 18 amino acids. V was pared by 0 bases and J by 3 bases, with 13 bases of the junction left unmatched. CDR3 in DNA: TGTGCCAGCAGTTTATGGAATGGCCGGTCGGGGACAGACTATGGCTACACCTTC. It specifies CASSLWNGRSGTDYGYTF.